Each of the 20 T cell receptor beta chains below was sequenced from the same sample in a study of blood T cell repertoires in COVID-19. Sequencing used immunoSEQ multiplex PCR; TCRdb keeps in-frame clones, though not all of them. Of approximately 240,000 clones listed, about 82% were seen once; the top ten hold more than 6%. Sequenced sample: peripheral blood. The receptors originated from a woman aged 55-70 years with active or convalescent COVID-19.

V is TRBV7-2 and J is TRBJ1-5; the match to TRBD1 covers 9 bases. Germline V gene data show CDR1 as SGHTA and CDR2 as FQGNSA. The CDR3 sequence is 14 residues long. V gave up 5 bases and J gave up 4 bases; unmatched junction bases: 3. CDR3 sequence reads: CASSPQGANQPQHF. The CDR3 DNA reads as TGTGCCAGCAGCCCACAGGGGGCGAATCAGCCCCAGCATTTT.

The CDR3 coding sequence is TGTGCCAGCAGTCCCAGGGGGACAGGCTACAATGAGCAGTTCTTC. This translates into CASSPRGTGYNEQFF. This chain uses TRBV27 with TRBJ2-1; 8 positions agree with TRBD1. The CDR3 consists of 15 residues. Germline CDR1 MNHEY, CDR2 SMNVEV (reference sequence). J lost 3 bases, V lost 5 bases, and 6 bases had no gene match.

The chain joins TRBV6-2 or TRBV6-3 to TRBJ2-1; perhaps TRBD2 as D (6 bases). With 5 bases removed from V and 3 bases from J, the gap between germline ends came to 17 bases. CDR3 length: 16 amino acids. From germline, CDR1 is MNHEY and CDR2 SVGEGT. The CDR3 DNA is TGTGCCAGCAGTCCCTCGAGCGGGCCCATCTACAATGAGCAGTTCTTC. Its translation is CASSPSSGPIYNEQFF.

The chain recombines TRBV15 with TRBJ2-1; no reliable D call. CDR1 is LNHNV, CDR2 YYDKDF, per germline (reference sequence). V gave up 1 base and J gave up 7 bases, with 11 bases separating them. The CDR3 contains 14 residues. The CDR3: CATSRGTKENEQFF. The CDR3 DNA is TGTGCCACCAGCAGAGGTACCAAGGAGAATGAGCAGTTCTTC.

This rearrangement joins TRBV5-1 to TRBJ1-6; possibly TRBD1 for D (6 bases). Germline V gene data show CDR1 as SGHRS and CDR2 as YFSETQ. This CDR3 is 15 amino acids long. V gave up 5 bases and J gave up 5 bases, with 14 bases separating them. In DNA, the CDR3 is TGCGCCAGCAGACCCCAGGACAGCAATAATTCACCCCTCCACTTT. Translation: CASRPQDSNNSPLHF.

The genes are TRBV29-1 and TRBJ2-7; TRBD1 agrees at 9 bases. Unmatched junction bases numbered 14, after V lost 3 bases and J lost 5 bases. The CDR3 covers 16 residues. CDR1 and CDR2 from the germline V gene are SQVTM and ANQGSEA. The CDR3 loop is CSVELSGQGLFDEQYF. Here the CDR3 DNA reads TGCAGCGTTGAGCTCTCGGGACAGGGATTGTTTGACGAGCAGTACTTC.

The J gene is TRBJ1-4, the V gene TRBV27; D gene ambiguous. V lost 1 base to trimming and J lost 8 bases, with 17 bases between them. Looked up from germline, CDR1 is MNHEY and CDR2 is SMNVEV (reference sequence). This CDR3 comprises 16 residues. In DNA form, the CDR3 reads TGTGCCAGCAGTTTATATGCGGAGGGAATAGGGGAAAAACTGTTTTTT. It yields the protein CASSLYAEGIGEKLFF.

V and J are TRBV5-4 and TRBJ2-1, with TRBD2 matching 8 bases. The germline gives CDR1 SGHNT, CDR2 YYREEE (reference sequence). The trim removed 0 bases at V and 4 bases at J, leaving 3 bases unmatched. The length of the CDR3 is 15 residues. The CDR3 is CASSLAAGAYNEQFF. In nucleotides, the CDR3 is TGTGCCAGCAGCTTGGCAGCGGGGGCATACAATGAGCAGTTCTTC.

CDR3 region: CASSHLSTDTQYF. The CDR3 region has the DNA TGTGCCAGCAGCCACTTGAGCACAGATACGCAGTATTTT. The chain recombines TRBV11-3 with TRBJ2-3; D unresolved. The CDR3 runs to 13 residues. Trimming cost V 5 bases and J 0 bases, with 6 bases left between them. The germline V gene encodes CDR1 SGHNT and CDR2 YENEEA.

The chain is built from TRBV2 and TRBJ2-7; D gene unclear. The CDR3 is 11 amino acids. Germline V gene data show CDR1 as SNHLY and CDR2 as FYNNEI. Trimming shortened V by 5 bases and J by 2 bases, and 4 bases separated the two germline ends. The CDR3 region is CASSYTYEQYF. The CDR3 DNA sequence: TGTGCCAGCAGTTATACCTACGAGCAGTACTTC.

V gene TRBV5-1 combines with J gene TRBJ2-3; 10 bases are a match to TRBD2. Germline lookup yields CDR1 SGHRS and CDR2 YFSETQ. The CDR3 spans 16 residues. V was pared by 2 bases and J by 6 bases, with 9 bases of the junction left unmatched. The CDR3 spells CASSLPLAGSQDTQYF. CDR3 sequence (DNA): TGCGCCAGCAGCTTACCACTAGCGGGGAGTCAGGATACGCAGTATTTT.

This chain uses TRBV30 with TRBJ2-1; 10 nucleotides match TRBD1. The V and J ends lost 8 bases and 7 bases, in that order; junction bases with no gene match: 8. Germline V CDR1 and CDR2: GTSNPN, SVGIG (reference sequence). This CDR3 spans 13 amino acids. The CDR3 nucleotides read TGTGCCGCCCGGGACAGGGGCTGGAATGAGCAGTTCTTC. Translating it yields CAARDRGWNEQFF. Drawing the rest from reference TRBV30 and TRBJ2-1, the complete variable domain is SQTIHQWPATLVQPVGSPLSLECTVEGTSNPNLYWYRQAAGRGLQLLFYSVGIGQISSEVPQNLSASRPQDRQFILSSKKLLLSDSGFYLCAARDRGWNEQFFGPGTRLTVL.

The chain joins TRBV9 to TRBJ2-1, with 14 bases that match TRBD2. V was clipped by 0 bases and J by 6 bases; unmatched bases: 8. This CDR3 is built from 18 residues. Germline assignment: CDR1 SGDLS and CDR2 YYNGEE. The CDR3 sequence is CASSVATIGLAGGNEQFF. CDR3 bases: TGTGCCAGCAGCGTAGCTACGATAGGACTAGCGGGAGGCAATGAGCAGTTCTTC.

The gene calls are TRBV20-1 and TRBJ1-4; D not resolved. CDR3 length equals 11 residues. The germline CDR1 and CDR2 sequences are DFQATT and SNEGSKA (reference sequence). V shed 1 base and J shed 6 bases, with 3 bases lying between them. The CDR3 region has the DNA TGCAGTGCTAGAGGAGATGAAAAACTGTTTTTT. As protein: CSARGDEKLFF.

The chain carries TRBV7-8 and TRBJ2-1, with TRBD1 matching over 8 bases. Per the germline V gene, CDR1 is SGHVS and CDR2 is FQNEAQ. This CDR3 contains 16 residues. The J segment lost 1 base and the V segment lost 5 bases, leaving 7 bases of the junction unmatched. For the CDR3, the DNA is TGTGCCAGCAGCCAAGACAGGGGACAATCCTACAATGAGCAGTTCTTC. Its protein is CASSQDRGQSYNEQFF. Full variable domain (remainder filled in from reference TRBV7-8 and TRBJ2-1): GAGVSQSPRYKVAKRGQDVALRCDPISGHVSLFWYQQALGQGPEFLTYFQNEAQLDKSGLPSDRFFAERPEGSVSTLKIQRTQQEDSAVYLCASSQDRGQSYNEQFFGPGTRLTVL.

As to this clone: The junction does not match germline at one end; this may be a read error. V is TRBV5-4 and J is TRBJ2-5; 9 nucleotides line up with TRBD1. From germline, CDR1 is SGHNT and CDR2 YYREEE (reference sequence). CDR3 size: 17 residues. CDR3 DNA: TGTGCCAGCAACTTGCATGGACAGGGGTATCGGCAAGAGACCCAGTACTTC. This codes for CASNLHGQGYRQETQYF. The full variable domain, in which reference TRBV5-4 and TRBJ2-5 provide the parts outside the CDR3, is ETGVTQSPTHLIKTRGQQVTLRCSSQSGHNTVSWYQQALGQGPQFIFQYYREEENGRGNFPPRFSGLQFPNYSSELNVNALELDDSALYLCASNLHGQGYRQETQYFGPGTRLLVL.

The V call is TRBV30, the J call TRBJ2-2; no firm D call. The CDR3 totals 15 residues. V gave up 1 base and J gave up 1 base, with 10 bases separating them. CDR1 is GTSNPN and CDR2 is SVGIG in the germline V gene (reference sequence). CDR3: CAWSGARGNTGELFF. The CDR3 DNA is TGTGCCTGGAGTGGAGCCCGCGGGAACACCGGGGAGCTGTTTTTT.

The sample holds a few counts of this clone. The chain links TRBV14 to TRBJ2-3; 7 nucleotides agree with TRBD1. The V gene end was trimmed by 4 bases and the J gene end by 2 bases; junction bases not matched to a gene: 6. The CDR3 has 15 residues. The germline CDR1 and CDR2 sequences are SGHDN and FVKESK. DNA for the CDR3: TGTGCCAGCAGCCTGGGACAGCTATTCACAGATACGCAGTATTTT. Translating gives CASSLGQLFTDTQYF.

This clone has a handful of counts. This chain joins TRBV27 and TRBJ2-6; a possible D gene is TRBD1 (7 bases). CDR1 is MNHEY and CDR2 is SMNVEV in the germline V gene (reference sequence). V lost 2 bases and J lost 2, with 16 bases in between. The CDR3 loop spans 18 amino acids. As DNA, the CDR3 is TGTGCCAGCAGTTTACTGGGGGGTAGGGGGCCTGGGGCCAACGTCCTGACTTTC. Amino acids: CASSLLGGRGPGANVLTF.

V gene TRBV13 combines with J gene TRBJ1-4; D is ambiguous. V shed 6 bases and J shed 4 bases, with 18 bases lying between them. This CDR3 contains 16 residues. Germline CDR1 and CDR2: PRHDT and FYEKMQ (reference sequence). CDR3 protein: CASRGSRTFHNEKLFF. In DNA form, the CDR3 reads TGTGCCAGCAGAGGGAGTCGGACCTTCCATAATGAAAAACTGTTTTTT.